Each of the 17 T cell receptor beta chains below was sequenced from the same sample in a study of T-cell reconstitution after alpha-beta-depleted transplantation in children. As it was prepared, the TCRbeta library received unique molecular identifiers. From the PCR reads, TCRdb called clonotypes with MiXCR, one entry per CDR3 protein. The repertoire holds about 610,000 distinct CDR3 sequences, with approximately 10% as singletons. The sequenced sample was PBMCs from the stem cell graft donor, obtained from the stem cell graft. The receptors stem from a human donor who donated a stem cell graft to a child with acute myeloid leukemia.

This clonotype has a count of ten or more. The chain joins TRBV7-2 to TRBJ2-5, with D hard to call. Deletions cut 4 bases from V and 5 bases from J, with 11 bases between. The CDR3 is 13 amino acids. Germline CDR1 reads SGHTA; CDR2 reads FQGNSA. CDR3 residues: CASSSTTSETQYF. In nucleotides, the CDR3 is TGTGCCAGCAGCTCTACGACGTCGGAGACCCAGTACTTC.

This clonotype was detected many times. The rearrangement uses TRBV12-3 or TRBV12-4 and TRBJ2-2; 7 positions match TRBD2. The CDR3 contains 14 residues. The J segment lost 6 bases and the V segment lost 3 bases, leaving 4 bases of the junction unmatched. The DNA of the CDR3 is TGTGCCAGCAGTTTGTCCCTAGCGGCCGGGGAGCTGTTTTTT. Its protein product is CASSLSLAAGELFF.

The gene calls are TRBV29-1 and TRBJ2-1; 9 bases line up with TRBD2. This CDR3 region has 13 residues. Per germline, CDR1 SQVTM and CDR2 ANQGSEA. CDR3 nucleotides: TGCAGGGCGGGAGGGCCCGAGGACAATGAGCAGTTCTTC. Its translation is CRAGGPEDNEQFF.

The chain has TRBV7-3 and TRBJ2-2, with D unclear. The germline gives CDR1 SGHTA, CDR2 FQGTGA. This CDR3 is 16 amino acids long. Trimming stripped 2 bases from V and 0 bases from J, with 10 bases between. Written as DNA, the CDR3 is TGTGCCAGCAGCTTACACCCGCCCGCGAACACCGGGGAGCTGTTTTTT. This encodes CASSLHPPANTGELFF. Variable domain in full (rest from reference TRBV7-3 and TRBJ2-2): GAGVSQTPSNKVTEKGKYVELRCDPISGHTALYWYRQSLGQGPEFLIYFQGTGAADDSGLPNDRFFAVRPEGSVSTLKIQRTERGDSAVYLCASSLHPPANTGELFFGEGSRLTVL.

The table lists this clonotype with a few counts. The rearrangement joins TRBV6-2 or TRBV6-3 to TRBJ2-1; 12 positions agree with TRBD2. The CDR3 length is 14 residues. Germline loops: CDR1 MNHEY, CDR2 SVGEGT. V was clipped by 7 bases and J by 8 bases; unmatched bases: 6. The CDR3 is CASNPTSGSYEQFF. CDR3 sequence (DNA): TGTGCCAGCAATCCGACTAGCGGGAGTTATGAGCAGTTCTTC.

This clonotype turned up a few times. The chain employs TRBV24-1 and TRBJ2-3; D is possibly TRBD2 (6 bases). There are 16 residues in the CDR3. The germline V and J ends were trimmed by 1 base and 2 bases, with 12 bases remaining between them. Germline V gene data show CDR1 as KGHDR and CDR2 as SFDVKD. The CDR3 reads CATSDFRAGSTDTQYF. In DNA, the CDR3 is TGTGCCACCAGTGATTTTAGAGCGGGTTCCACAGATACGCAGTATTTT.

This clonotype was picked up one time. This chain uses TRBV6-1 with TRBJ2-1; perhaps TRBD1 as D (5 bases). Trimming took off 1 base at V and 7 bases at J, with 11 bases between the two ends. Germline lookup yields CDR1 MNHNS and CDR2 SASEGT. CDR3 length: 14 amino acids. CDR3 nucleotides: TGTGCCAGCAGTGAAGAGGGGCTGAGGAATGAGCAGTTCTTC. Its translation is CASSEEGLRNEQFF.

This clonotype was observed a few times. V gene TRBV7-9 combines with J gene TRBJ2-1; 13 positions agree with TRBD2. With 3 bases clipped from V and 9 bases from J, the junction kept 5 bases outside the gene matches. There are 15 residues in the CDR3. Germline values: CDR1 SEHNR, CDR2 FQNEAQ (reference sequence). The CDR3 nucleotides are TGTGCCAGCAGCTTTGGGACTAGCGGGACAGTTGAGCAGTTCTTC. The encoded protein is CASSFGTSGTVEQFF.

This clonotype was picked up a small number of times. The rearrangement links TRBV9 to TRBJ2-1, with D hard to call. With 3 bases removed from V and 7 bases from J, the gap between germline ends came to 8 bases. CDR3 length equals 12 residues. CDR1 is SGDLS, CDR2 YYNGEE, per germline. The CDR3 nucleotides read TGTGCCAGCAGCGGGACGAATAATGAGCAGTTCTTC. This gives the protein CASSGTNNEQFF. The full variable domain, rest sourced from reference TRBV9 and TRBJ2-1, is DSGVTQTPKHLITATGQRVTLRCSPRSGDLSVYWYQQSLDQGLQFLIQYYNGEERAKGNILERFSAQQFPDLHSELNLSSLELGDSALYFCASSGTNNEQFFGPGTRLTVL.

As DNA, the CDR3 is TGCGCCAGCAGCAGCCCGGGACAGTACAATGAGCAGTTCTTC. Amino acids: CASSSPGQYNEQFF. This chain connects TRBV5-1 to TRBJ2-1; 7 positions agree with TRBD1. The CDR3 totals 14 residues. Germline V gives CDR1 SGHRS, CDR2 YFSETQ. Trimming at V came to 4 bases and at J to 4 bases, leaving 5 bases not matched to a gene.

CDR3 protein: CASSDSKGKAFF. The CDR3 DNA is TGTGCCAGCAGTGACTCGAAAGGGAAAGCTTTCTTT. The chain couples TRBV6-4 to TRBJ1-1; no clear D. This CDR3 has 12 residues. V lost 0 bases to trimming and J lost 9 bases, with 8 bases between them. Germline loops: CDR1 MRHNA, CDR2 SNTAGT.

This clonotype was observed a handful of times. This chain uses TRBV20-1 with TRBJ1-3, with a possible D match to TRBD1 (5 bases). CDR1 is DFQATT and CDR2 is SNEGSKA in the germline V gene (reference sequence). The CDR3 has 15 amino acids. Trimming took 5 bases from V and 5 from J, leaving 19 bases between them. The CDR3, as DNA: TGCAGTGCTGCCCTTCAAGGGACGGGAAGAAACACCATATATTTT. This encodes CSAALQGTGRNTIYF.

This clonotype showed up many times. The chain combines TRBV3-1 with TRBJ2-1; possibly TRBD2 for D (5 bases). The V end lost 1 base, the J end lost 10 bases, and 11 bases lay between the germline ends. The germline CDR1 and CDR2 sequences are LGHDT and YNNKEL (reference sequence). There are 13 residues in the CDR3. The CDR3 nucleotides read TGTGCCAGCAGCCAAGGGCTTGAGCGGGAGCAGTTCTTC. Protein sequence: CASSQGLEREQFF.

V is TRBV10-3 and J is TRBJ2-1; 8 positions match TRBD2. The CDR3 extends over 14 amino acids. Per the germline V gene, CDR1 is ENHRY and CDR2 is SYGVKD. J was trimmed by 0 bases and V by 10 bases; bases with no gene match: 5. The CDR3: CATVAGSSYNEQFF. CDR3 DNA: TGTGCCACCGTAGCGGGGAGCTCCTACAATGAGCAGTTCTTC.

This clonotype was found many times. The V call is TRBV5-6, the J call TRBJ1-1; a weak D match, TRBD1 (5 bases). Germline loops: CDR1 SGHDT, CDR2 YYEEEE. This CDR3 comprises 15 residues. The V end lost 5 bases, the J end lost 3 bases, and 17 bases lay between the germline ends. In nucleotides, the CDR3 is TGTGCCAGCAGTTTGCAGGCCAGGGTCCACACTGAAGCTTTCTTT. This gives the protein CASSLQARVHTEAFF.

The chain uses TRBV2 and TRBJ1-1; 10 nucleotides match TRBD1. V shed 5 bases and J 1 base; nucleotides not matched to a gene: 7. CDR1 is SNHLY and CDR2 is FYNNEI in the germline V gene. The CDR3 is made up of 16 amino acids. The CDR3 sequence is CASSSGQGGQNTEAFF. For the CDR3, the DNA is TGTGCCAGCAGTTCCGGACAGGGGGGACAGAACACTGAAGCTTTCTTT.

This clonotype was seen repeatedly, ten times or more. One end of the junction is discordant with germline, which a read error may explain. The chain links TRBV28 to TRBJ2-7; 8 bases align to TRBD2. From germline, CDR1 is MDHEN and CDR2 SYDVKM. The CDR3 loop spans 14 amino acids. The CDR3 sequence is CASRFSGSLYEQYF. In DNA, the CDR3 is TGTGCCAGCCGTTTCAGCGGGAGTCTATACGAGCAGTACTTC.